These 26 T cell receptor beta chains came from one sample sequenced in a study of cytomegalovirus exposure and HLA in healthy donors. Both 60 Vbeta primers and 13 Jbeta primers went into the PCR. Here immunoSEQ multiplex PCR was the method, and the copy in TCRdb shows in-frame clones only, minus some. The repertoire consists of roughly 140,000 clones, with about three quarters occurring once and the leading ten covering 0.55% to 0.8%. The sample taken for sequencing was PBMCs. These receptors were obtained from a male donor in good health and CMV-seronegative.

V gene TRBV7-9 combines with J gene TRBJ1-3, with 9 bases fitting TRBD1. CDR3 length: 16 residues. From germline, CDR1 is SEHNR and CDR2 FQNEAQ (reference sequence). The trim removed 3 bases at V and 0 bases at J, leaving 3 bases unmatched. Here the CDR3 reads CASSFTDRGSGNTIYF. DNA of the CDR3: TGTGCCAGCAGCTTCACGGACAGGGGCTCTGGAAACACCATATATTTT.

The chain has TRBV7-9 and TRBJ1-1; D is undetermined. Germline CDR1 reads SEHNR; CDR2 reads FQNEAQ (reference sequence). The CDR3 contains 11 residues. V shed 5 bases and J shed 2 bases, with 3 bases lying between them. This CDR3 reads CASSVNTEAFF. In nucleotides, the CDR3 is TGTGCCAGCAGCGTAAACACTGAAGCTTTCTTT.

V is TRBV19 and J is TRBJ2-3, with 7 bases identical to TRBD2. The V segment lost 3 bases and the J segment 8 bases; nucleotides outside the gene matches: 8. The CDR3 has 14 amino acids. Germline V lookup: CDR1 LNHDA, CDR2 SQIVND (reference sequence). The CDR3 nucleotides read TGTGCCAGTAGTATCGGTCCAGGGAGGGGTACGCAGTATTTT. Translated, it gives CASSIGPGRGTQYF.

This clone was seen more than once but under ten times. This CDR3 is also generated by other DNA sequences in the sample. The chain combines TRBV30 with TRBJ1-5; no clear D. The CDR3 covers 13 residues. Germline loops: CDR1 GTSNPN, CDR2 SVGIG (reference sequence). V lost 0 bases and J lost 2, with 5 bases in between. The CDR3 DNA is TGTGCCTGGAGTGTAACAGGCAATCAGCCCCAGCATTTT. It is translated as CAWSVTGNQPQHF. Full variable domain (remainder filled in from reference TRBV30 and TRBJ1-5): SQTIHQWPATLVQPVGSPLSLECTVEGTSNPNLYWYRQAAGRGLQLLFYSVGIGQISSEVPQNLSASRPQDRQFILSSKKLLLSDSGFYLCAWSVTGNQPQHFGDGTRLSIL.

This rearrangement joins TRBV6-6 to TRBJ2-1; perhaps TRBD2 as D (6 bases). Trimming shortened V by 4 bases and J by 8 bases, and 18 bases separated the two germline ends. CDR3 length: 15 amino acids. Germline-derived CDR1 and CDR2 are MNHNY and SVGAGI (reference sequence). CDR3 sequence reads: CASSWGLPGSDEQFF. CDR3 sequence (DNA): TGTGCCAGCAGTTGGGGACTGCCAGGTTCGGATGAGCAGTTCTTC.

CDR3 protein: CASPGTGQDSGNTIYF. The CDR3 DNA reads TGTGCCAGCCCAGGGACCGGACAGGACTCTGGAAACACCATATATTTT. J is TRBJ1-3 and V is TRBV21-1; TRBD1, the table's D call, lacks a check against the DNA. TRBV21-1 is deemed a pseudogene. The CDR3 is made up of 16 amino acids.

V gene TRBV7-8 combines with J gene TRBJ2-7; D is possibly TRBD1 (5 bases). The CDR3 consists of 14 residues. Germline V CDR1 and CDR2: SGHVS, FQNEAQ. V lost 5 bases and J 2 bases, leaving 13 bases between the germline ends. The DNA of the CDR3 is TGTGCCAGCAGCCCCGTAGGGGCTCCCTACGAGCAGTACTTC. Its translation is CASSPVGAPYEQYF.

The gene calls are TRBV7-8 and TRBJ2-3; TRBD2 aligns across 8 bases. Germline V gene lookup returns CDR1 SGHVS and CDR2 FQNEAQ. V lost 3 bases, J lost 6 bases, and 8 bases stayed unmatched. This CDR3 has 15 residues. CDR3 DNA sequence: TGTGCCAGCAGCTTGGCACTAGCGGTAGGGGATACGCAGTATTTT. Residues: CASSLALAVGDTQYF. The variable domain in full, with the rest retrieved from reference TRBV7-8 and TRBJ2-3, is GAGVSQSPRYKVAKRGQDVALRCDPISGHVSLFWYQQALGQGPEFLTYFQNEAQLDKSGLPSDRFFAERPEGSVSTLKIQRTQQEDSAVYLCASSLALAVGDTQYFGPGTRLTVL.

The table lists this clone with a count of one. CDR3 loop: CASRATGAMTNEQYF. The CDR3 DNA sequence: TGTGCCAGCAGGGCAACAGGGGCCATGACGAATGAGCAGTACTTC. The genes are TRBV2 and TRBJ2-7; the match to TRBD1 covers 7 bases. J was trimmed by 7 bases and V by 6 bases; bases with no gene match: 15. The CDR3 runs to 15 residues. Germline lookup yields CDR1 SNHLY and CDR2 FYNNEI.

This chain joins TRBV18 and TRBJ1-1; tentative D call: TRBD1 (5 bases). The CDR3 has 14 residues. Trimming removed 0 bases at V and 4 bases at J, with 9 bases between. CDR1 KGHSH and CDR2 LQKENI come from the germline V gene. This CDR3 reads CASSPPGPGTEAFF. The CDR3 nucleotides are TGTGCCAGCTCACCACCGGGGCCGGGCACTGAAGCTTTCTTT.

The sample holds a few counts of this clone. J is TRBJ1-3 and V is TRBV2, with TRBD1 matching 9 bases. Germline V gene lookup returns CDR1 SNHLY and CDR2 FYNNEI. Trimming took 6 bases from V and 2 from J; bases not matched to a gene: 8. The CDR3 loop spans 16 amino acids. This CDR3 is CASSMGQGLPGNTIYF. The CDR3 bases are TGTGCCAGCAGCATGGGACAGGGCCTCCCTGGAAACACCATATATTTT. The full variable domain, in which reference TRBV2 and TRBJ1-3 provide the parts outside the CDR3, is EPEVTQTPSHQVTQMGQEVILRCVPISNHLYFYWYRQILGQKVEFLVSFYNNEISEKSEIFDDQFSVERPDGSNFTLKIRSTKLEDSAMYFCASSMGQGLPGNTIYFGEGSWLTVV.

This CDR3 reads CSVPGGSTYEQYF. The CDR3 DNA reads as TGCAGCGTTCCGGGGGGCAGTACCTACGAGCAGTACTTC. The V call is TRBV29-1, the J call TRBJ2-5, with D perhaps TRBD2 (7 bases). TRBJ2-7 explains the end of the DNA better; the J call may be wrong. CDR3 length equals 13 residues. Germline CDR1 reads SQVTM; CDR2 reads ANQGSEA.

V is TRBV13 and J is TRBJ1-2; D might be TRBD1 (5 bases). The V and J ends lost 4 bases and 4 bases respectively, with 13 bases between them. This CDR3 has 14 amino acids. Germline values: CDR1 PRHDT, CDR2 FYEKMQ (reference sequence). The CDR3 here is CASSSGIMSYGYTF. CDR3 coding DNA: TGTGCCAGCAGCTCAGGGATTATGAGCTATGGCTACACCTTC.

The CDR3: CASRQGGSYEQYF. The CDR3 nucleotides read TGTGCCAGTAGGCAGGGGGGTTCCTACGAGCAGTACTTC. The chain links TRBV19 to TRBJ2-7; D is perhaps TRBD1 (7 bases). Germline V gene lookup returns CDR1 LNHDA and CDR2 SQIVND (reference sequence). The CDR3 is made up of 13 amino acids. V was clipped by 6 bases and J by 1 base, with 10 bases between them. Full variable domain (rest looked up from reference TRBV19 and TRBJ2-7): DGGITQSPKYLFRKEGQNVTLSCEQNLNHDAMYWYRQDPGQGLRLIYYSQIVNDFQKGDIAEGYSVSREKKESFPLTVTSAQKNPTAFYLCASRQGGSYEQYFGPGTRLTVT.

The rearrangement links TRBV10-3 to TRBJ1-2; 8 positions agree with TRBD1. With 9 bases clipped from V and 6 bases from J, the junction kept 18 bases outside the gene matches. Germline CDR1 ENHRY, CDR2 SYGVKD. This CDR3 has 16 residues. CDR3 bases: TGTGCCATTACATCCATAGATACGACAGGGGAAAATGGCTACACCTTC. Amino acids: CAITSIDTTGENGYTF.

The chain employs TRBV19 and TRBJ1-4; 8 positions match TRBD1. The junction had 10 bases not matched to a gene; V was cut back by 10 bases and J by 6 bases. The V gene's germline CDR1 is LNHDA and CDR2 SQIVND (reference sequence). The CDR3 has 14 amino acids. The CDR3 is CATTKSDRDEKLFF. The CDR3 DNA sequence: TGTGCCACCACAAAATCGGACAGGGATGAAAAACTGTTTTTT.

This rearrangement joins TRBV7-2 to TRBJ1-2, with TRBD1 identical over 7 bases. In germline, CDR1 is SGHTA, CDR2 FQGNSA. The CDR3 totals 14 residues. V dropped 5 bases and J dropped 7; count of bases not matched to a gene: 10. The CDR3 DNA reads TGTGCCAGCAGCCCCGACACAGGGGCACGTGGCTACACCTTC. Protein sequence: CASSPDTGARGYTF.

The V gene is TRBV15, the J gene TRBJ2-7; 9 bases match TRBD2. With 7 bases clipped from V and 1 base from J, the junction kept 5 bases outside the gene matches. CDR3 size: 14 residues. CDR1 is LNHNV, CDR2 YYDKDF, per germline (reference sequence). CDR3 coding DNA: TGTGCCACCAAGTTAGCGGGAGTGTCCTACGAGCAGTACTTC. It codes for CATKLAGVSYEQYF.

In its sample, this clone was seen once. V gene TRBV2 combines with J gene TRBJ2-7; D may be TRBD2 (5 bases). The CDR3 has 13 amino acids. Germline loops: CDR1 SNHLY, CDR2 FYNNEI. The V end lost 5 bases, the J end lost 0 bases, and 8 bases lay between the germline ends. CDR3 protein: CASSSRGSYEQYF. CDR3 nucleotide sequence: TGTGCCAGCAGTTCCCGGGGCTCCTACGAGCAGTACTTC.

V usage is TRBV11-2 and J usage is TRBJ2-7; 9 nucleotides align to TRBD1. The CDR3 consists of 14 residues. CDR1 and CDR2 (germline): SGHAT, FQNNGV. With 5 bases clipped from V and 4 bases from J, the junction kept 6 bases outside the gene matches. In DNA, the CDR3 is TGTGCCAGCAGCCAAACAGGGGGCTGGTACGAGCAGTACTTC. Its protein product is CASSQTGGWYEQYF.

J is TRBJ1-1 and V is TRBV5-1; D possibly corresponds to TRBD1 (5 bases). The germline V and J ends were trimmed by 4 bases and 8 bases, with 24 bases remaining between them. The germline V gene encodes CDR1 SGHRS and CDR2 YFSETQ. The CDR3 length is 16 residues. CDR3 protein: CASSPRVGAPREEAFF. In DNA, the CDR3 is TGCGCCAGCAGCCCCCGGGTAGGAGCCCCCAGGGAAGAAGCTTTCTTT.

The chain couples TRBV5-1 to TRBJ2-7; TRBD1 matches at 9 bases. Per germline, CDR1 SGHRS and CDR2 YFSETQ. Germline trimming cut 1 base from V and 4 bases from J; bases unmatched to any gene: 12. The CDR3 is 17 amino acids. For the CDR3, the DNA is TGCGCCAGCAGCTTGACTCCGTCCGGGACAGGGATATACGAGCAGTACTTC. Translated: CASSLTPSGTGIYEQYF.

The chain couples TRBV27 to TRBJ1-5; a weak D match, TRBD1 (6 bases). This CDR3 comprises 15 residues. V lost 5 bases to trimming and J lost 5 bases, with 16 bases between them. Germline V gives CDR1 MNHEY, CDR2 SMNVEV (reference sequence). In DNA form, the CDR3 reads TGTGCCAGCAGTCCGATACAGGGTAGGGATCAGCCCCAGCATTTT. Translating it yields CASSPIQGRDQPQHF.

V gene TRBV30 combines with J gene TRBJ1-2; TRBD1 is a possible D gene (6 bases). Germline assignment: CDR1 GTSNPN and CDR2 SVGIG (reference sequence). The CDR3 length is 15 residues. Trimming left V 3 bases short and J 4 bases short, with 18 bases between. In DNA, the CDR3 is TGTGCCTGGAGGGTAGGGGGGGGCTCCGGCTATGGCTACACCTTC. Residues: CAWRVGGGSGYGYTF.

This clone was recorded only once. The chain is built from TRBV7-2 and TRBJ2-5, with TRBD1 identical over 8 bases. Germline CDR1 SGHTA, CDR2 FQGNSA. The V and J ends lost 3 bases and 7 bases, in that order; junction bases with no gene match: 10. The CDR3 runs to 15 residues. CDR3 in amino acids: CASSLVQGAVGTQYF. CDR3 in DNA: TGTGCCAGCAGCTTGGTTCAGGGGGCCGTCGGGACCCAGTACTTC.

This chain uses TRBV5-1 with TRBJ1-2, with D unclear. This CDR3 contains 17 residues. CDR1 and CDR2 from the germline V gene are SGHRS and YFSETQ. V was pared by 4 bases and J by 0 bases, with 19 bases between. The CDR3 loop reads CASSTYTDFQPNYGYTF. CDR3 in DNA: TGCGCCAGCAGCACCTACACGGACTTTCAGCCTAACTATGGCTACACCTTC.